These 6 T cell receptor beta chains share one sample of origin, sequenced in a study of CD8 T cells in Susac syndrome. RNA, at about 0.45 to 1 ug, was reverse transcribed with random hexamers. One entry per CDR3 protein results from TCRdb running MiXCR on the immunoSEQ multiplex PCR reads. The sample has 250,000 to 350,000 distinct CDR3 sequences, roughly nine tenths seen once; the top ten hold around 0.07%. The sequenced material came from CD4+ T cells from PBMCs. The receptors originated from a human donor with multiple sclerosis.

This chain joins TRBV12-3 or TRBV12-4 and TRBJ1-2; weak D call: TRBD1 (6 bases). V was trimmed by 7 bases and J by 6 bases, leaving 24 bases between them. This CDR3 spans 16 amino acids. The CDR3 bases are TGTGCCAGCACCTTCTCAGGGGCAGAAGGGTACCATGGCTACACCTTC. Protein: CASTFSGAEGYHGYTF.

J is TRBJ1-4 and V is TRBV27; 7 nucleotides align to TRBD1. Germline V gives CDR1 MNHEY, CDR2 SMNVEV (reference sequence). This CDR3 contains 17 residues. V lost 8 bases and J lost 8; bases outside the gene matches: 20. The CDR3: CASFWLTGQALGEKLFF. In DNA form, the CDR3 reads TGTGCCAGCTTCTGGCTCACCGGACAGGCTCTAGGGGAAAAACTGTTTTTT.

This chain links TRBV3-1 with TRBJ2-1, with 11 bases lining up with TRBD1. This CDR3 has 16 amino acids. Losses at the gene ends were 4 bases for V and 9 bases for J; bases not matched to a gene: 11. CDR1 LGHDT and CDR2 YNNKEL come from the germline V gene (reference sequence). The CDR3 protein is CASSLMGQGVGGEQFF. The CDR3 region has the DNA TGTGCCAGCAGCCTCATGGGACAGGGGGTGGGCGGTGAGCAGTTCTTC.

CDR3 sequence reads: CSAPGRGQETQYF. Written as DNA, the CDR3 is TGCAGTGCCCCCGGCAGGGGCCAAGAGACCCAGTACTTC. The chain combines TRBV20-1 with TRBJ2-5, with D perhaps matching TRBD1 (6 bases). CDR1 and CDR2 from the germline V gene are DFQATT and SNEGSKA (reference sequence). Deletions cut 6 bases from V and 1 base from J, with 12 bases between. The CDR3 extends over 13 amino acids.

The chain employs TRBV12-3 or TRBV12-4 and TRBJ1-6; no reliable D call. The ends were cut back, 6 bases at V and 5 bases at J, with 14 bases in the middle. CDR3 length: 15 residues. The CDR3 DNA is TGTGCCAGCAGCCTACGGGAAAGGAATAATTCACCCCTCCACTTT. This translates into CASSLRERNNSPLHF.

The chain couples TRBV5-4 to TRBJ2-3, with 8 positions matching TRBD2. J gave up 2 bases and V 2 bases, and 4 bases lay outside the gene matches. The CDR3 is made up of 15 amino acids. Germline values: CDR1 SGHNT, CDR2 YYREEE (reference sequence). CDR3 sequence (DNA): TGTGCCAGCAGCTTAGCGGGAGAGGCCACAGATACGCAGTATTTT. This encodes CASSLAGEATDTQYF. Full variable domain (missing parts from reference TRBV5-4 and TRBJ2-3): ETGVTQSPTHLIKTRGQQVTLRCSSQSGHNTVSWYQQALGQGPQFIFQYYREEENGRGNFPPRFSGLQFPNYSSELNVNALELDDSALYLCASSLAGEATDTQYFGPGTRLTVL.